These T cell receptor beta chains were read from a single sample in a study of blood T cell repertoires in COVID-19. TCRdb's table, derived via immunoSEQ multiplex PCR, lists solely in-frame clones and lacks some. This table has roughly 81,000 clones, about 85% appearing once. Specimen: peripheral blood. These receptors all come from a woman in her 70s with acute or convalescent COVID-19. CDR3s include the opening cysteine and the closing phenylalanine or tryptophan. Each record gives: D gene, clone size, V gene, J gene, CDR3 length, CDR3 DNA, CDR3 protein. D genes are given only for firm matches. Rows may omit the clone size; those that give it use once, few, many or a size class.

>NA|NA|TRBV19|TRBJ1-5|13
TGTGCCAGTAGCCCCCAGGAAGGTCAGCCCCAGCATTTT
CASSPQEGQPQHF
>TRBD2|NA|TRBV2|TRBJ2-7|14
TGTGCCGGTGGGGCAGCGGGGGACGCCTACGAGCAGTACTTC
CAGGAAGDAYEQYF
>TRBD1|NA|TRBV24-1|TRBJ2-7|17
TGTGCCACCAGTGATCCAGTCCTAGACAGGGCCGAAGGCGAGCAGTACTTC
CATSDPVLDRAEGEQYF
>NA|NA|TRBV5-6|TRBJ1-3|16
TGTGCCAGCAGCCCCCCGCCGCAGGGTTCTGGAAACACCATATATTTT
CASSPPPQGSGNTIYF
>NA|NA|TRBV28|TRBJ1-2|13
TGTGCCAGCAGTTTACCGGTTAACTATGGCTACACCTTC
CASSLPVNYGYTF
>NA|NA|TRBV13|TRBJ1-2|13
TGTGCCAGCAGCACACATCAGGGATGGGGCTACACCTTC
CASSTHQGWGYTF
>NA|once|TRBV5-6|TRBJ2-7|14
TGTGCCAGCAGCTTGGGAGGAGGGTCCTACGAGCAGTACTTC
CASSLGGGSYEQYF
>NA|NA|TRBV7-2|TRBJ1-6|15
TGTGCCAGCAGCTTAGACAGCTCCTATAATTCACCCCTCCACTTT
CASSLDSSYNSPLHF
>TRBD2|NA|TRBV5-1|TRBJ2-5|16
TGCGCCAGCAGCTTCGGTGCCGGGGGGAACCAAGAGACCCAGTACTTC
CASSFGAGGNQETQYF
>NA|NA|TRBV19|TRBJ2-1|14
TGTGCCAGTAGTAGGGGCAGCTCCTACAATGAGCAGTTCTTC
CASSRGSSYNEQFF
>NA|NA|TRBV5-1|TRBJ2-1|12
TGCGCCAGCAGCCCCAGGGTAAATGAGCAGTTCTTC
CASSPRVNEQFF
>TRBD1|NA|TRBV5-4|TRBJ1-1|13
TGTGCCAGCAGCCTCGGGACAGGACTACAAGCTTTCTTT
CASSLGTGLQAFF
>NA|NA|TRBV3-1/TRBV3-2|TRBJ1-2|11
TGTGCCAGCAGCCAAGGAGGAAGTCGCACGTTC
CASSQGGSRTF
>NA|NA|TRBV18|TRBJ1-1|14
TGTGCCAGCTCAGATGCAGGAATGAACACTGAAGCTTTCTTT
CASSDAGMNTEAFF
>NA|NA|TRBV12-2|TRBJ1-2|14
TGTGCAAGTCGCTTAGCGCGGGGGGCGCGGGGCTACACCTTC
CASRLARGARGYTF
>TRBD1|NA|TRBV7-2|TRBJ1-1|11
TGTGCCAGCAGCTCAACAGGGGATGCTTTCTTT
CASSSTGDAFF
>NA|NA|TRBV28|TRBJ1-2|11
TGTGCCGGGGAGCTCAGGGGAGGCTACACCTTC
CAGELRGGYTF
>TRBD1|NA|TRBV4-1|TRBJ2-7|15
TGCGCCAGCAGCCAAACCGACAGGGGGCTGTACGAGCAGTACTTC
CASSQTDRGLYEQYF
>TRBD1|NA|TRBV18|TRBJ1-1|15
TGTGCCAGCTCACCGGGACAGATCATGAACACTGAAGCTTTCTTT
CASSPGQIMNTEAFF
>NA|NA|TRBV18|TRBJ1-2|15
TGTGCCAGCTCACCATTGACTGAACCTAATGGGGGCTACACCTTC
CASSPLTEPNGGYTF
>NA|NA|TRBV10-3|TRBJ2-6|17
TGTGCCATCAGTGAGTCCGGGTCTCTTGCCGGGGCCAACGTCCTGACTTTC
CAISESGSLAGANVLTF
>TRBD1|NA|TRBV2|TRBJ2-1|15
TGTGCCAGCAGTCCCGGACAGGGGGCCTACAATGAGCAGTTCTTC
CASSPGQGAYNEQFF
>TRBD1|few|TRBV7-3|TRBJ2-1|12
TGTGCCAGCAGCTTCCCGGGACAGCCACAGTTCTTC
CASSFPGQPQFF
>NA|once|TRBV11-2|TRBJ1-4|13
TGTGCCAGCAGCGGGGGGGCAAATGAAAAACTGTTTTTT
CASSGGANEKLFF
>NA|NA|TRBV2|TRBJ1-4|15
TGTGCCAGCAGTGGGAGGGGGGGACCTAATGAAAAACTGTTTTTT
CASSGRGGPNEKLFF
>NA|NA|TRBV19|TRBJ1-2|14
TGTGCCAGTAGTGAGACAGTATTTAACTATGGCTACACCTTC
CASSETVFNYGYTF
>NA|NA|TRBV3-1/TRBV3-2|TRBJ2-5|14
TGTGCCAGCAGCCAAGATTGGGCTAGCCGGACCCAGTACTTC
CASSQDWASRTQYF
>NA|once|TRBV24-1|TRBJ2-1|16
TGTGCCACCAGTGATTCAGACACCCAGACACTCAATGAGCAGTTCTTC
CATSDSDTQTLNEQFF